A selection of T cell receptor beta chains follows, all from one sample in a study of vaccination and CD4 T cells after COVID-19. What these receptors recognize is not known. MiXCR was run by TCRdb on the PCR reads, yielding one entry per CDR3 protein. This table has about 20,000 distinct CDR3 sequences, roughly 29% appearing once. Sequenced sample: cultured CD4+ T cells from blood. Receptors originate from a human donor with COVID-19. The CDR3 runs from the conserved cysteine through the conserved F or W. Fields, in order: V gene, clone size, D gene, J gene, CDR3 DNA, CDR3 protein. A D gene is named only where the DNA matches it firmly. A row's size may be missing; if present it is once, few, many or a size class.

v_call: TRBV28
clone_size: .
d_call: TRBD1
j_call: TRBJ1-2
cdr3_nt: TGTGCCAGCAGTTTGGGGGGAAGGGGGCCATATGGCTACACCTTC
cdr3_aa: CASSLGGRGPYGYTF

v_call: TRBV20-1
clone_size: .
d_call: TRBD1
j_call: TRBJ1-3
cdr3_nt: TGCAGTGCTCCCCGGACAGGGGGTGGAAACACCATATATTTT
cdr3_aa: CSAPRTGGGNTIYF

v_call: TRBV12-3/TRBV12-4
clone_size: .
d_call: .
j_call: TRBJ1-3
cdr3_nt: TGTGCCAGCAGTTTAAAGACTCGGGCCACCATATATTTT
cdr3_aa: CASSLKTRATIYF

v_call: TRBV20-1
clone_size: few
d_call: .
j_call: TRBJ1-1
cdr3_nt: TGCAGTGCCGTCAAAGTCCTCGCTTACACTGAAGCTTTCTTT
cdr3_aa: CSAVKVLAYTEAFF

v_call: TRBV2
clone_size: few
d_call: TRBD2
j_call: TRBJ2-7
cdr3_nt: TGTGCCAGCACCCAAGTGGGACTAGCCGCGCCTGAGCAGTACTTC
cdr3_aa: CASTQVGLAAPEQYF

v_call: TRBV20-1
clone_size: .
d_call: TRBD1
j_call: TRBJ2-7
cdr3_nt: TGCAGTGCTAGACCCCCAGGGGGCTCCGAGCAGTACTTC
cdr3_aa: CSARPPGGSEQYF

v_call: TRBV7-2
clone_size: .
d_call: .
j_call: TRBJ1-1
cdr3_nt: TGTGCCAGCAGCTCCCGCGGATTTGAAGCTTTCTTT
cdr3_aa: CASSSRGFEAFF

v_call: TRBV12-3/TRBV12-4
clone_size: .
d_call: TRBD2
j_call: TRBJ2-7
cdr3_nt: TGTGCCAGCAGCAAGCTTAGCGGGGGCGAGCAGTACTTC
cdr3_aa: CASSKLSGGEQYF

v_call: TRBV7-2
clone_size: .
d_call: .
j_call: TRBJ2-1
cdr3_nt: TGTGCCAGCAGCTTAAGGGGCCAACCTTACAATGAGCAGTTCTTC
cdr3_aa: CASSLRGQPYNEQFF

v_call: TRBV6-1
clone_size: .
d_call: .
j_call: TRBJ1-1
cdr3_nt: TGTGCCACCCAACAGGTTGCCTACACTGAAGCTTTCTTT
cdr3_aa: CATQQVAYTEAFF